What follows describes a single TCR beta chain. Method: immunoSEQ multiplex PCR; TCRdb's copy keeps in-frame clones and lacks some. Counted here are hundreds of thousands of clones, more than 70% occurring once; the ten biggest clones make up 12%. CDR3 size: 15 residues. V was trimmed by 3 bases and J by 5 bases, leaving 14 bases between them. From germline, CDR1 is KGHSH and CDR2 LQKENI. The data were taken from a study of shared clonotypes between healthy human individuals. The chain has TRBV18 and TRBJ2-4; D is possibly TRBD2 (5 bases). The sequencing input was PBMCs. The clonotype was recovered from a woman aged 40 to 49 in good health. Some clones in this sample may be carry-over from other donors' samples. The CDR3 sequence: CASSPQRSPQNIQYF. CDR3 bases: TGTGCCAGCTCACCTCAGCGGAGTCCTCAAAACATTCAGTACTTC.